This T cell receptor (beta chain) was sequenced for a study of cytomegalovirus exposure and HLA in healthy donors. As concerns this clone: Antigen specificity is unknown.

Study-level findings and limits: Researchers reportedly found TCR beta sequences accurately predicted most subjects' HLA-A and HLA-B alleles.

Primers: 60 Vbeta forward and 13 Jbeta reverse. The repertoire was sequenced with immunoSEQ multiplex PCR; TCRdb's copy has only in-frame clones and lacks some. The sample consists of approximately 150,000 clones, approximately 78% of them appearing once. The sample was PBMCs. This TCR came from a woman between 18 and 29 years old in good health and CMV-seropositive.

The CDR3 bases are TGTGCCAGCTCACCCGATCAGGGCCCAAATGAAAAACTGTTTTTT. Residues: CASSPDQGPNEKLFF. The J gene is TRBJ1-4, the V gene TRBV18; the D gene is possibly TRBD1 (5 bases). This CDR3 has 15 residues. Germline CDR1 and CDR2: KGHSH and LQKENI. Deletions cut 3 bases from V and 5 bases from J, with 13 bases between.